Presented here are 31 T cell receptor beta chains from one specimen sequenced in a study of T cells after yellow fever vaccination. TCRdb analysed the 5' RACE reads with MiXCR anew, one entry per CDR3 protein. The sample carries roughly 250,000 distinct CDR3 sequences, around 13% recorded once. The sample consisted of CD4+ T cells sorted from PBMCs, taken 45 days after the yellow fever booster vaccination. Every receptor here comes from a man younger than 40 who received the YFV17D yellow fever vaccine.

CDR3 in DNA: TGTGCCAGCAGAGCAGGACTAGCCAGACTCAATGAGCAGTTCTTC. Translated, it gives CASRAGLARLNEQFF. This chain joins TRBV7-2 and TRBJ2-1, with TRBD2 matching over 8 bases. Germline CDR1 reads SGHTA; CDR2 reads FQGNSA. The CDR3 is 15 residues long. The V segment lost 6 bases and the J segment 6 bases; nucleotides outside the gene matches: 10.

The chain employs TRBV30 and TRBJ2-1, with TRBD1 matching 9 bases. The V segment lost 2 bases and the J segment 4 bases; nucleotides outside the gene matches: 6. The CDR3 consists of 15 residues. Germline CDR1 and CDR2: GTSNPN and SVGIG (reference sequence). CDR3 bases: TGTGCCTGGAGTCCCCCGGGACAGGGATACAATGAGCAGTTCTTC. Translation: CAWSPPGQGYNEQFF. Full variable domain (outside the CDR3, taken from reference TRBV30 and TRBJ2-1): SQTIHQWPATLVQPVGSPLSLECTVEGTSNPNLYWYRQAAGRGLQLLFYSVGIGQISSEVPQNLSASRPQDRQFILSSKKLLLSDSGFYLCAWSPPGQGYNEQFFGPGTRLTVL.

This clonotype was seen at least ten times. The genes are TRBV27 and TRBJ2-7; tentatively, D is TRBD2 (7 bases). V shed 2 bases and J shed 2 bases, with 13 bases lying between them. The CDR3 covers 15 residues. Per germline, CDR1 MNHEY and CDR2 SMNVEV (reference sequence). CDR3 protein: CASSLGGRGPYEQYF. For the CDR3, the DNA is TGTGCCAGCAGTTTAGGAGGGCGGGGGCCCTACGAGCAGTACTTC.

This chain links TRBV7-9 with TRBJ2-5; TRBD2 agrees at 12 bases. J lost 5 bases, V lost 5 bases, and 3 bases had no gene match. The CDR3 consists of 14 residues. In germline, CDR1 is SEHNR, CDR2 FQNEAQ (reference sequence). This chain's CDR3 is CASSTLAGGETQYF. CDR3 DNA: TGTGCCAGCAGCACCCTAGCGGGAGGGGAGACCCAGTACTTC.

In its sample, this clonotype was seen a few times. This sequence joins TRBV28 and TRBJ1-2; maybe TRBD1 (6 bases). Trimming removed 8 bases at V and 0 bases at J, with 25 bases between. CDR3 size: 18 residues. Germline V gene lookup returns CDR1 MDHEN and CDR2 SYDVKM. CDR3 region: CASQPFVTDSDPNYGYTF. The CDR3 DNA is TGTGCCAGCCAGCCCTTTGTGACGGACAGTGATCCTAACTATGGCTACACCTTC.

The V gene is TRBV12-3 or TRBV12-4, the J gene TRBJ1-4, with D possibly being TRBD1 (6 bases). The CDR3 spans 16 residues. Trimming stripped 3 bases from V and 8 bases from J, with 19 bases between. The CDR3 loop reads CASSFSPWGPFEKLFF. CDR3 bases: TGTGCCAGCAGTTTTTCTCCATGGGGGCCCTTCGAAAAACTGTTTTTT.

This clonotype was detected only a few times. This chain's CDR3 is CASSVDPTGELFF. The CDR3 nucleotides are TGTGCCAGCAGTGTGGACCCAACCGGGGAGCTGTTTTTT. The rearrangement uses TRBV27 and TRBJ2-2; D not certain. The CDR3 runs to 13 residues. V was trimmed by 5 bases and J by 5 bases, leaving 9 bases between them. Germline CDR1 is MNHEY and CDR2 is SMNVEV (reference sequence).

DNA for the CDR3: TGTGCCAGCAGCTTAACTGGCAGCGGGAGGTACAATGAGCAGTTCTTC. It is translated as CASSLTGSGRYNEQFF. The chain combines TRBV7-3 with TRBJ2-1, with 9 bases fitting TRBD2. V dropped 0 bases and J dropped 4; count of bases not matched to a gene: 4. The length of the CDR3 is 16 residues. Germline values: CDR1 SGHTA, CDR2 FQGTGA.

This clonotype has a handful of counts. V is TRBV6-5 and J is TRBJ2-2, with D possibly TRBD2 on 7 matching bases. The V and J ends lost 2 bases and 4 bases respectively, with 11 bases between them. The CDR3 length is 15 residues. Germline V gives CDR1 MNHEY, CDR2 SVGAGI. The CDR3 region has the DNA TGTGCCAGCAGTTACGGGAGGGGGGGCACCGGGGAGCTGTTTTTT. Translating it yields CASSYGRGGTGELFF.

The chain has TRBV25-1 and TRBJ2-5; D call uncertain. The CDR3 runs 12 residues. V was shortened by 4 bases and J by 4 bases, with 7 bases between the two germline ends. Germline V gene lookup returns CDR1 MGHDK and CDR2 SYGVNS. The CDR3 sequence: CASSVWGETQYF. The CDR3 DNA reads TGTGCCAGCAGTGTTTGGGGAGAGACCCAGTACTTC.

This clonotype turned up a few times. The chain recombines TRBV6-2 or TRBV6-3 with TRBJ2-7, with D perhaps TRBD1 or TRBD2 (5 bases each). CDR1 and CDR2 from the germline V gene are MNHEY and SVGEGT. The V gene lost 3 bases and the J gene lost 0 bases, with 12 bases spanning the gap. The CDR3 extends over 15 amino acids. The CDR3 reads CASSYGTGSSYEQYF. The CDR3 DNA follows: TGTGCCAGCAGTTATGGGACGGGGAGCTCCTACGAGCAGTACTTC.

This clonotype was seen only a few times. The chain is built from TRBV20-1 and TRBJ2-6; unclear D gene. CDR1 is DFQATT, CDR2 SNEGSKA, per germline (reference sequence). The V and J ends lost 4 bases and 0 bases respectively, with 7 bases between them. The CDR3 consists of 14 residues. This chain's CDR3 is CSAISNSGANVLTF. Here the CDR3 DNA reads TGCAGTGCTATTTCAAACTCTGGGGCCAACGTCCTGACTTTC.

This clonotype was recorded many times. V gene TRBV7-2 combines with J gene TRBJ2-7; TRBD1 agrees at 7 bases. The CDR3 consists of 14 residues. The J segment lost 0 bases and the V segment lost 9 bases, leaving 8 bases of the junction unmatched. Germline V gives CDR1 SGHTA, CDR2 FQGNSA. The chain's CDR3 is CASSPGGLSYEQYF. DNA of the CDR3: TGTGCCAGTTCGCCAGGGGGTCTCTCCTACGAGCAGTACTTC.

This clonotype has just a few counts. This sequence joins TRBV20-1 and TRBJ2-7; 10 nucleotides match TRBD2. The CDR3 extends over 16 amino acids. The V gene's germline CDR1 is DFQATT and CDR2 SNEGSKA (reference sequence). The ends lost 0 bases at V and 2 bases at J; junction bases unmatched: 7. The DNA of the CDR3 is TGCAGTGCTAGAGATCCCCTAGCGGGAGTCCCCTACGAGCAGTACTTC. Translating gives CSARDPLAGVPYEQYF.

The chain links TRBV27 to TRBJ2-5; either TRBD1 or TRBD2 may fit D (5 bases each). In germline, CDR1 is MNHEY, CDR2 SMNVEV (reference sequence). Trimming pared 6 bases from V and 7 bases from J, leaving 15 bases between. The CDR3 is 13 amino acids. The CDR3 nucleotides are TGTGCCAGCAGACCCCACGATGGGGGGACCCAGTACTTC. This translates into CASRPHDGGTQYF.

The chain has TRBV9 and TRBJ2-1, with 10 bases that match TRBD2. Trimming removed 5 bases from V and 5 bases from J; junction bases left unmatched: 7. The CDR3 has 15 amino acids. Germline CDR1 SGDLS, CDR2 YYNGEE. Here the CDR3 DNA reads TGTGCCAGCAGTCGTGGACTAGCGGCAAACAATGAGCAGTTCTTC. Translating it yields CASSRGLAANNEQFF.

This clonotype has a handful of counts. The chain carries TRBV3-1 and TRBJ2-1; 13 positions agree with TRBD2. Germline CDR1 LGHDT, CDR2 YNNKEL (reference sequence). The CDR3 contains 13 residues. Trimming removed 8 bases from V and 5 bases from J; junction bases left unmatched: 0. CDR3 nucleotides: TGTGCCAGCGGGACTAGCGGGGACAATGAGCAGTTCTTC. It is translated as CASGTSGDNEQFF.

This clonotype was counted between two and nine times. The chain joins TRBV11-2 to TRBJ2-5; TRBD2 matches 9 bases. Germline CDR1 SGHAT, CDR2 FQNNGV. This CDR3 comprises 17 residues. Trimming cost V 0 bases and J 5 bases; bases outside gene matches: 10. CDR3 protein: CASSLEASGTVLETQYF. CDR3 DNA: TGTGCCAGCAGCTTAGAGGCTAGCGGGACCGTCCTGGAGACCCAGTACTTC.

As to this clonotype: The germline gene is not matched at one end of the junction; a read error may be the cause. The chain employs TRBV6-2 or TRBV6-3 and TRBJ2-3, with D hard to call. The germline V gene encodes CDR1 MNHEY and CDR2 SVGEGT. The CDR3 is 15 amino acids. CDR3 DNA sequence: TGTGCCAACAGTTTCTACACTACTAGCACAGATACGCAGTATTTT. This sequence encodes CANSFYTTSTDTQYF.

The chain couples TRBV11-1 to TRBJ1-2, with 9 nucleotides matching TRBD1. Trimming at V came to 0 bases and at J to 4 bases, leaving 12 bases not matched to a gene. The CDR3 is made up of 18 amino acids. Germline V lookup: CDR1 SGHAT, CDR2 FQDESV (reference sequence). The CDR3 is CASSLALRRQGGSYGYTF. The CDR3 nucleotides read TGTGCCAGCAGCTTAGCGCTAAGACGACAGGGGGGGAGCTATGGCTACACCTTC.

The sample holds many counts of this clonotype. The CDR3 loop is CASSLGTSGTGELFF. For the CDR3, the DNA is TGTGCCAGCAGTTTAGGGACTAGCGGAACCGGGGAGCTGTTTTTT. V is TRBV12-3 or TRBV12-4 and J is TRBJ2-2; 10 bases are a match to TRBD2. The CDR3 is made up of 15 amino acids. V lost 1 base, J lost 5 bases, and 1 base stayed unmatched.

V gene TRBV27 combines with J gene TRBJ1-1; unclear D gene. Trimming took off 6 bases at V and 1 base at J, with 12 bases between the two ends. The CDR3 sequence is 14 residues long. Germline V gene sequence: CDR1 MNHEY, CDR2 SMNVEV (reference sequence). In DNA form, the CDR3 reads TGTGCCAGCAGAACCGGGCCAGAGAACACTGAAGCTTTCTTT. Its translation is CASRTGPENTEAFF.

This clonotype was counted only a few times. The rearrangement joins TRBV29-1 to TRBJ1-1; D remains ambiguous. CDR1 is SQVTM and CDR2 is ANQGSEA in the germline V gene. This CDR3 spans 13 amino acids. V was trimmed by 4 bases and J by 6 bases, leaving 15 bases between them. The CDR3: CSVGVHLGSEAFF. CDR3 coding DNA: TGCAGCGTTGGAGTGCATTTGGGGTCTGAAGCTTTCTTT.

The sample holds a few counts of this clonotype. V gene TRBV7-2 combines with J gene TRBJ2-1; TRBD1 matches 10 bases. Trimming took 5 bases from V and 9 from J; bases not matched to a gene: 10. Per germline, CDR1 SGHTA and CDR2 FQGNSA. The CDR3 extends over 15 amino acids. The CDR3 loop is CASSNRQGASLEQFF. The CDR3 bases are TGTGCCAGCAGCAATAGACAGGGGGCGTCTCTTGAGCAGTTCTTC. Together with reference TRBV7-2 and TRBJ2-1, the CDR3 gives the full variable domain: GAGVSQSPSNKVTEKGKDVELRCDPISGHTALYWYRQSLGQGLEFLIYFQGNSAPDKSGLPSDRFSAERTGGSVSTLTIQRTQQEDSAVYLCASSNRQGASLEQFFGPGTRLTVL.

This clonotype turned up a few times. The chain employs TRBV7-2 and TRBJ2-7, with a tentative D call TRBD1 (5 bases). This CDR3 region has 16 residues. Germline values: CDR1 SGHTA, CDR2 FQGNSA. Trimming cost V 1 base and J 3 bases, with 16 bases left between them. Here the CDR3 DNA reads TGTGCCAGCAGCTTAGGGGTGTCGGTCAGGGTCTACGAGCAGTACTTC. This sequence encodes CASSLGVSVRVYEQYF.

The V and J genes are TRBV10-2 and TRBJ2-7, with TRBD2 matching 9 bases. Per germline, CDR1 WSHSY and CDR2 SAAADI. The V and J ends lost 7 bases and 2 bases, in that order; junction bases with no gene match: 6. CDR3 length: 14 amino acids. This chain's CDR3 is CASKTSGPTYEQYF. In DNA form, the CDR3 reads TGCGCCAGCAAGACTAGCGGACCGACCTACGAGCAGTACTTC.

The table lists this clonotype with a few counts. J is TRBJ2-3 and V is TRBV7-2; D remains ambiguous. V lost 1 base to trimming and J lost 3 bases, with 5 bases between them. CDR1 and CDR2 from the germline V gene are SGHTA and FQGNSA. This CDR3 is built from 13 residues. CDR3 in amino acids: CASSLVRTDTQYF. In nucleotides, the CDR3 is TGTGCCAGCAGCTTAGTTCGAACAGATACGCAGTATTTT.

The sample holds many counts of this clonotype. The chain uses TRBV9 and TRBJ2-1, with D perhaps TRBD2 (6 bases). Germline V lookup: CDR1 SGDLS, CDR2 YYNGEE. The ends were cut back, 0 bases at V and 8 bases at J, with 18 bases in the middle. This CDR3 comprises 16 residues. The CDR3 DNA sequence: TGTGCCAGCAGCGTAGCTCCCTTGCGGAGGGGCTATGAGCAGTTCTTC. It translates to CASSVAPLRRGYEQFF.

V is TRBV2 and J is TRBJ1-6; unclear D gene. With 6 bases removed from V and 7 bases from J, the gap between germline ends came to 10 bases. The germline V gene encodes CDR1 SNHLY and CDR2 FYNNEI. The CDR3 runs to 13 residues. CDR3 DNA: TGTGCCAGCAGGGACCCAGGCAATTCACCCCTCCACTTT. As protein: CASRDPGNSPLHF.

The chain recombines TRBV11-2 with TRBJ2-3; TRBD2 might be the D (6 bases). This CDR3 region has 18 residues. V shed 1 base and J shed 0 bases, with 17 bases lying between them. CDR1 and CDR2 from the germline V gene are SGHAT and FQNNGV. DNA of the CDR3: TGTGCCAGCAGCTTAGTACTGCGGGAATGGCATAGCACAGATACGCAGTATTTT. Amino acids: CASSLVLREWHSTDTQYF.

This clonotype was seen many times. One end of the junction varies from germline; a read error may be responsible. The chain employs TRBV11-2 and TRBJ2-7; 11 nucleotides align to TRBD2. The CDR3 is 16 residues long. Per germline, CDR1 SGHAT and CDR2 FQNNGV. The DNA of the CDR3 is TGTGCCAGCAGCCCGATGACTAGCGGGATCTCCAACGAGCAGTACTTC. Translation: CASSPMTSGISNEQYF.